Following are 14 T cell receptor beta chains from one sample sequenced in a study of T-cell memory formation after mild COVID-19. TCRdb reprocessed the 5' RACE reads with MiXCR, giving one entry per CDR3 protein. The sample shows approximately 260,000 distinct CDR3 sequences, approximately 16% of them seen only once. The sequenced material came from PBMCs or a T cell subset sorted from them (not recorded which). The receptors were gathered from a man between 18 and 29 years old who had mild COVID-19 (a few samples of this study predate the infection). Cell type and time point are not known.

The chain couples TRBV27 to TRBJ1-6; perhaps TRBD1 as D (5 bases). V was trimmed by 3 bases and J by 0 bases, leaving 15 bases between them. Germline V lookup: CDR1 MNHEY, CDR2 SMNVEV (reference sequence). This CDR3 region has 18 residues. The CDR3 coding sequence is TGTGCCAGCAGTTTTAGGACCCCAGGGACCTCCTATAATTCACCCCTCCACTTT. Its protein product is CASSFRTPGTSYNSPLHF.

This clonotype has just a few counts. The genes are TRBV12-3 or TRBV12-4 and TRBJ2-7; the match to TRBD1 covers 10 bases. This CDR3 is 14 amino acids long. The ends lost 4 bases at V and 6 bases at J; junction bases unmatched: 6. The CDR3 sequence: CASSWDRGTREQYF. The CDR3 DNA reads TGTGCCAGCAGTTGGGACAGGGGAACGCGCGAGCAGTACTTC.

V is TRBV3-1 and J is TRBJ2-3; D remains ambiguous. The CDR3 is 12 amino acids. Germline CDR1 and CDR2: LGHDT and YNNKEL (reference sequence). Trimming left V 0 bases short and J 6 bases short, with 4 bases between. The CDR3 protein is CASSQDSDTQYF. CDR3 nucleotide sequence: TGTGCCAGCAGCCAAGATTCGGATACGCAGTATTTT.

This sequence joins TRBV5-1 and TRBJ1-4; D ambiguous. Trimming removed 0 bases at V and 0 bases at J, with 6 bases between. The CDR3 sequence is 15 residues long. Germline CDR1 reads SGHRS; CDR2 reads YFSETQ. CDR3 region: CASSLVHTTNEKLFF. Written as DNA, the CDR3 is TGCGCCAGCAGCTTGGTACATACAACTAATGAAAAACTGTTTTTT. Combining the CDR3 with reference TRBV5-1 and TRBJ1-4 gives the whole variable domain KAGVTQTPRYLIKTRGQQVTLSCSPISGHRSVSWYQQTPGQGLQFLFEYFSETQRNKGNFPGRFSGRQFSNSRSEMNVSTLELGDSALYLCASSLVHTTNEKLFFGSGTQLSVL.

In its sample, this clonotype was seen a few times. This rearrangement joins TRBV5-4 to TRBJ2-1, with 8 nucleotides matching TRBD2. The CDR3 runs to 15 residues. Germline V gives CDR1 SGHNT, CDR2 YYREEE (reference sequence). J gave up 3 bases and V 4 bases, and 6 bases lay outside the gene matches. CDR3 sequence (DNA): TGTGCCAGCAGCACATCGGGGGGGAACTACAATGAGCAGTTCTTC. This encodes CASSTSGGNYNEQFF.

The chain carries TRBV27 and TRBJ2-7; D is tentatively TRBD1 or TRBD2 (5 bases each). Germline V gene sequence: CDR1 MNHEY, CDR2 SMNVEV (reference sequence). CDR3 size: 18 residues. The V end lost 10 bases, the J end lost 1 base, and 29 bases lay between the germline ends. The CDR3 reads CATGTAGLRTRLSYEQYF. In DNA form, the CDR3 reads TGTGCCACCGGGACCGCCGGATTGCGAACCAGACTTTCCTACGAGCAGTACTTC.

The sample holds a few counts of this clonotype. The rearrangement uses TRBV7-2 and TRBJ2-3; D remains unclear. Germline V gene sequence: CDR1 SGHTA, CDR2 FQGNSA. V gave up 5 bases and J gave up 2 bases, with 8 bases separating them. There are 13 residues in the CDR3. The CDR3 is CASSLTITDTQYF. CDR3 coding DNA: TGTGCCAGCAGCCTTACTATCACAGATACGCAGTATTTT.

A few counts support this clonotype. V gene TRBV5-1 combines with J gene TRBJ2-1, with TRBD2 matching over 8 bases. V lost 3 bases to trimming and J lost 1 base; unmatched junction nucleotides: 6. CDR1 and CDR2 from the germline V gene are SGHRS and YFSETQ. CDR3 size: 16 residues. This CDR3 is CASSSQGLGSYNEQFF. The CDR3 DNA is TGCGCCAGCAGCTCACAGGGACTAGGATCCTACAATGAGCAGTTCTTC.

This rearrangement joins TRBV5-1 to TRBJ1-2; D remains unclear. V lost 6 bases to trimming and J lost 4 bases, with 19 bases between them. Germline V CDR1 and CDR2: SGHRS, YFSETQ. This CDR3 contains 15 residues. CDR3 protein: CASTPEGSSSYGYTF. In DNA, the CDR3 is TGCGCCAGCACTCCCGAGGGCTCATCCTCCTATGGCTACACCTTC. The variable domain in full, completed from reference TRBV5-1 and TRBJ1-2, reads KAGVTQTPRYLIKTRGQQVTLSCSPISGHRSVSWYQQTPGQGLQFLFEYFSETQRNKGNFPGRFSGRQFSNSRSEMNVSTLELGDSALYLCASTPEGSSSYGYTFGSGTRLTVV.

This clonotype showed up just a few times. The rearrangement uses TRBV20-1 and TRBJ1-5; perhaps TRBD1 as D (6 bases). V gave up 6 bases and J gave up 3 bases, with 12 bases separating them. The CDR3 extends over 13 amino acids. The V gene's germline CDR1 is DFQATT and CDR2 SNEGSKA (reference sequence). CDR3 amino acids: CSAAGQPNQPQHF. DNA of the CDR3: TGCAGTGCCGCCGGACAGCCCAATCAGCCCCAGCATTTT.

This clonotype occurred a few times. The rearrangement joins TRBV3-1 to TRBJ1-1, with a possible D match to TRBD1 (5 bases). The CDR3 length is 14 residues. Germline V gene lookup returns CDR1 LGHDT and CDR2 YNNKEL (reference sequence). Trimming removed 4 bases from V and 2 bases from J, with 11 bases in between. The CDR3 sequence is CASSPGTQNTEAFF. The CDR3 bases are TGTGCCAGCAGCCCTGGGACCCAAAACACTGAAGCTTTCTTT.

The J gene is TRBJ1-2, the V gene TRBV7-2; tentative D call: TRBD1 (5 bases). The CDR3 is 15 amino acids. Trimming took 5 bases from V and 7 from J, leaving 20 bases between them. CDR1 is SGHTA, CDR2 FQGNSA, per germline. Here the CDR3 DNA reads TGTGCCAGCAGCGAATACCGGGACGATAAAACTGGCTACACCTTC. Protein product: CASSEYRDDKTGYTF.

The CDR3 sequence: CASSYSTNGVYEQYV. In nucleotides, the CDR3 is TGTGCCAGCAGTTACTCGACAAACGGGGTCTACGAGCAGTACGTC. This sequence joins TRBV6-5 and TRBJ2-7, with a tentative D call TRBD2 (5 bases). In germline, CDR1 is MNHEY, CDR2 SVGAGI. Trimming left V 0 bases short and J 3 bases short, with 12 bases between. The CDR3 is 15 amino acids.

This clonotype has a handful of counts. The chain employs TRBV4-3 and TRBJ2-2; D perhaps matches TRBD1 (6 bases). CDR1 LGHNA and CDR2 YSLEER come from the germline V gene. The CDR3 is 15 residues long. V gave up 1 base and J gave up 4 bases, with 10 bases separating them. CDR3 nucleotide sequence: TGCGCCAGCAGCCAAGCTTGGGGGCTCACCGGGGAGCTGTTTTTT. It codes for CASSQAWGLTGELFF.